The subject of this entry is one TCR beta chain. Its antigen is not known. This sample is drawn from a study of cytomegalovirus exposure and HLA in healthy donors. Though probably carrying unrecorded immune exposures, donors were nominally healthy at sampling. Findings of the study overall: In the analysis, some V segments, TRBV6-2 and TRBV6-3 included, were excluded as indistinguishable. Sequencing depth across donors, presence/absence analyses assumed, was roughly uniform.

The CDR3 contains 14 residues. CDR1 is SNHLY and CDR2 is FYNNEI in the germline V gene. The V end was cut by 7 bases, the J end by 6 bases, with 19 bases between. PCR amplification relied on 60 Vbeta primers (plus 13 Jbeta primers). Sequencing used immunoSEQ multiplex PCR; TCRdb keeps in-frame clones, though not all of them. The sample records approximately 180,000 clones, over 65% being singletons. This TCR was sampled from a woman aged 55-70 years in good health and CMV-seropositive. The genes are TRBV2 and TRBJ2-7, with D possibly TRBD2 on 5 matching bases. Sequencing was done on a sample of PBMCs. The DNA of the CDR3 is TGTGCCAGCAAAACTGGCCGGGGTTTCTCCGAGCAGTACTTC. Translation: CASKTGRGFSEQYF.